The 8 T cell receptor beta chains reported below all come from one sample, sequenced in a study of CD8 T cells in ankylosing spondylitis. The study's findings and limits: Blood from ankylosing spondylitis patients appeared to carry a characteristic eight-variant TCR beta motif.

What these receptors recognize is not known. Each CDR3 protein gets one entry after TCRdb re-called the 5' RACE reads with MiXCR. The profile shows more than 250,000 distinct CDR3 sequences, 7% to 9% of them singletons. Sequenced input: blood, either unsorted or a sorted T cell fraction (not recorded which). The origin of the receptors is a male donor with ankylosing spondylitis.

There are a few counts of this clonotype. V gene TRBV19 combines with J gene TRBJ1-1, with a possible D match to TRBD1 (5 bases). V was trimmed by 3 bases and J by 3 bases, leaving 8 bases between them. Germline values: CDR1 LNHDA, CDR2 SQIVND (reference sequence). This CDR3 is built from 13 residues. CDR3 coding DNA: TGTGCCAGTAGTATTAAAGGGGACACTGAAGCTTTCTTT. This codes for CASSIKGDTEAFF.

The CDR3 loop reads CASSYGDRGVGETQYF. The CDR3 region has the DNA TGTGCCAGCAGTTACGGGGACAGGGGAGTAGGGGAGACCCAGTACTTC. The chain uses TRBV6-2 or TRBV6-3 and TRBJ2-5; 10 bases match TRBD1. This CDR3 has 16 residues. V gave up 2 bases and J gave up 5 bases; unmatched junction bases: 8. Germline V gene lookup returns CDR1 MNHEY and CDR2 SVGEGT.

The genes are TRBV10-3 and TRBJ2-3; D is perhaps TRBD2 (5 bases). Trimming left V 10 bases short and J 10 bases short, with 24 bases between. Germline V CDR1 and CDR2: ENHRY, SYGVKD. The CDR3 extends over 14 amino acids. The CDR3 coding sequence is TGTGCCACCCACCGAACCGCTAGCTTCCTATCGCAGTATTTT. Translation: CATHRTASFLSQYF.

The chain links TRBV20-1 to TRBJ1-1; D gene ambiguous. Germline values: CDR1 DFQATT, CDR2 SNEGSKA (reference sequence). V was pared by 4 bases and J by 1 base, with 7 bases between. This CDR3 spans 12 amino acids. CDR3 DNA: TGCAGTGCTAAACACAGGAACACTGAAGCTTTCTTT. This translates into CSAKHRNTEAFF.

This clonotype occurred many times. The rearrangement links TRBV24-1 to TRBJ2-3; perhaps TRBD2 as D (6 bases). From germline, CDR1 is KGHDR and CDR2 SFDVKD. V dropped 7 bases and J dropped 5 bases, with 24 bases sitting between them. The CDR3 runs 17 residues. CDR3 protein: CATSPRTRRAGRDTQYF. DNA of the CDR3: TGTGCCACCAGCCCGCGAACGAGGAGGGCCGGAAGAGATACGCAGTATTTT.

The chain is built from TRBV7-2 and TRBJ2-3, with D possibly being TRBD2 (5 bases). Germline loops: CDR1 SGHTA, CDR2 FQGNSA. Trimming cost V 5 bases and J 4 bases, with 13 bases left between them. The CDR3 length is 14 residues. The CDR3 spells CASSPLEGPDTQYF. The CDR3 region has the DNA TGTGCCAGCAGCCCACTCGAGGGCCCAGATACGCAGTATTTT.

On this clonotype: Lacking the conserved final phenylalanine or tryptophan, this CDR3 likely reflects a read error. This chain links TRBV12-3 or TRBV12-4 with TRBJ2-7; D is tentatively TRBD1 or TRBD2 (5 bases each). Trimming pared 6 bases from V and 6 bases from J, leaving 21 bases between. The length of the CDR3 is 15 residues. CDR3 sequence reads: CASSPPGPRWSEQYI. Here the CDR3 DNA reads TGTGCCAGCAGCCCCCCGGGACCGCGTTGGAGCGAGCAGTACATC.

This clonotype was seen more than once but under ten times. The CDR3 loop reads CASSLVLTEAFF. The CDR3 region has the DNA TGTGCCAGCAGTTTGGTGCTAACTGAAGCTTTCTTT. V gene TRBV28 combines with J gene TRBJ1-1, with D hard to call. Trimming left V 3 bases short and J 5 bases short, with 7 bases between. The germline V gene has CDR1 MDHEN and CDR2 SYDVKM. This CDR3 spans 12 amino acids.